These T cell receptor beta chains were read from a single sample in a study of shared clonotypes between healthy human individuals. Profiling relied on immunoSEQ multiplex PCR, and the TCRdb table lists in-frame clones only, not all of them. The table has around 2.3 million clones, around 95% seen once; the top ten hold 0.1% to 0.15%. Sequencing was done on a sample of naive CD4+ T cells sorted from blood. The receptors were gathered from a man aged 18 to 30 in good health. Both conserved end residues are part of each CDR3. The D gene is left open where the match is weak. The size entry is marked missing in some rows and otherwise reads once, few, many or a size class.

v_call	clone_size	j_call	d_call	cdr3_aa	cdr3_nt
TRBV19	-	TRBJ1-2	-	CASSIQAGPYGYTF	TGTGCCAGTAGTATCCAAGCAGGTCCATATGGCTACACCTTC
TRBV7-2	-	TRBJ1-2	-	CASSSRQPSNYGYTF	TGTGCCAGCAGCTCGAGACAGCCCTCTAACTATGGCTACACCTTC
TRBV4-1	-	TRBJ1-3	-	CASSQAGQSGNTIYF	TGCGCCAGCAGCCAAGCGGGTCAGTCTGGAAACACCATATATTTT
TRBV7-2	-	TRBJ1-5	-	CASSRGGQPQHF	TGTGCCAGCAGTCGGGGGGGTCAGCCCCAGCATTTT
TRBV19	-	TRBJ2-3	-	CASSIQGIDTQYF	TGTGCCAGTAGTATTCAGGGGATAGATACGCAGTATTTT
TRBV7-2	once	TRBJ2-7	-	CASSSPGGSKPYEQYF	TGTGCCAGCAGCTCGCCCGGTGGTAGCAAACCCTACGAGCAGTACTTC
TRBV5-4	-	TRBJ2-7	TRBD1	CASSLDRGHEQYF	TGTGCCAGCAGCCTAGACAGGGGGCACGAGCAGTACTTC
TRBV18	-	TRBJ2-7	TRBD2	CASSPGLQNYEQYF	TGTGCCAGCTCGCCGGGACTACAAAACTACGAGCAGTACTTC
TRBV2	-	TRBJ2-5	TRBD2	CASRLAGRETQYF	TGTGCCAGCAGACTAGCGGGGAGGGAGACCCAGTACTTC
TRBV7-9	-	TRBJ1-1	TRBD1	CASSRNRGEDTEAFF	TGTGCCAGCAGCCGTAACAGGGGGGAGGACACTGAAGCTTTCTTT
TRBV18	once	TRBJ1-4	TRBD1	CASSPPTGGAYEKLFF	TGTGCCAGCTCACCTCCTACAGGGGGCGCTTATGAAAAACTGTTTTTT
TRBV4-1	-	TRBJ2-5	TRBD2	CASSQATSGSQETQYF	TGCGCCAGCAGCCAAGCGACTAGCGGGAGCCAAGAGACCCAGTACTTC
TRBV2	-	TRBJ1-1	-	CASNTDVGSPEAFF	TGTGCCAGCAATACAGATGTTGGGTCCCCCGAAGCTTTCTTT
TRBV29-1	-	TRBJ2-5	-	CSVASAAYQETQYF	TGCAGCGTAGCTTCGGCGGCGTACCAAGAGACCCAGTACTTC
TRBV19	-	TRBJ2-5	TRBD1	CASTPTGSKAETQYF	TGTGCCAGTACTCCGACAGGGAGTAAGGCGGAGACCCAGTACTTC
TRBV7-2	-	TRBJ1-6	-	CASRDWGGSPLHF	TGTGCCAGCAGGGACTGGGGCGGGTCACCCCTCCACTTT
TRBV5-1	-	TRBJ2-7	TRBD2	CASSHTGGSSYEQYF	TGCGCCAGCAGCCACACGGGCGGGAGCTCCTACGAGCAGTACTTC
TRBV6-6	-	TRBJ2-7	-	CASSYHDPNVSYEQYF	TGTGCCAGCAGTTACCACGACCCCAACGTATCCTACGAGCAGTACTTC
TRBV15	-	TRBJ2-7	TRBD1	CATRRDRATYEQYF	TGTGCCACCAGGCGGGACAGGGCTACCTACGAGCAGTACTTC
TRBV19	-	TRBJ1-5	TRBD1	CASSPQFGTGPLNQPQHF	TGTGCCAGTAGTCCCCAATTTGGGACAGGGCCTCTCAATCAGCCCCAGCATTTT
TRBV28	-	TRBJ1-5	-	CASTQGTGTANQPQHF	TGTGCCAGCACGCAGGGGACCGGGACGGCAAATCAGCCCCAGCATTTT
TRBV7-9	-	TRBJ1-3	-	CASSQEGGGNTIYF	TGTGCCAGCAGCCAAGAGGGGGGAGGAAACACCATATATTTT
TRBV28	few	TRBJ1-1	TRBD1	CASMTQGLGDTEAFF	TGTGCCAGCATGACACAGGGGCTTGGGGACACTGAAGCTTTCTTT
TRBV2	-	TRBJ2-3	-	CASSGGLSEADTQYF	TGTGCCAGCAGTGGTGGGTTGAGCGAAGCAGATACGCAGTATTTT
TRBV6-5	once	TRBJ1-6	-	CASSPDRAAGSPLHF	TGTGCCAGCAGCCCCGACCGGGCCGCAGGTTCACCCCTCCACTTT
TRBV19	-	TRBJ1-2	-	CASSSPGRGDYGYTF	TGTGCCAGTAGTAGCCCAGGGAGGGGAGACTATGGCTACACCTTC
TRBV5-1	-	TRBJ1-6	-	CASSLNRGARGDSPLHF	TGCGCCAGCAGCTTAAATCGGGGGGCCAGGGGAGATTCACCCCTCCACTTT